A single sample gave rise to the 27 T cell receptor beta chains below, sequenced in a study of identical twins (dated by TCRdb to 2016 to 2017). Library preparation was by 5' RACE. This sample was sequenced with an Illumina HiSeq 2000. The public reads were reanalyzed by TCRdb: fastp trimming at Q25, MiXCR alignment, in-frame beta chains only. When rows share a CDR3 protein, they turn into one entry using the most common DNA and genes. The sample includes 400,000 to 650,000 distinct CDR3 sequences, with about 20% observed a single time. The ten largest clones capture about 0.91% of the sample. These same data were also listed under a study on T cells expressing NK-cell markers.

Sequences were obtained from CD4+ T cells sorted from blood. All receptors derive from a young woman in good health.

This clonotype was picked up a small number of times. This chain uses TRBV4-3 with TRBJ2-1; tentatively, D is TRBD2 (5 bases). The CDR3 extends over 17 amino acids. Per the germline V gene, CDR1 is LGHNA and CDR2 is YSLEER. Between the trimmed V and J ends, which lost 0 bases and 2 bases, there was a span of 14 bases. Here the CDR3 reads CASSQDTRLAAYNEQFF. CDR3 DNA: TGCGCCAGCAGCCAAGATACCCGGCTAGCTGCCTACAATGAGCAGTTCTTC.

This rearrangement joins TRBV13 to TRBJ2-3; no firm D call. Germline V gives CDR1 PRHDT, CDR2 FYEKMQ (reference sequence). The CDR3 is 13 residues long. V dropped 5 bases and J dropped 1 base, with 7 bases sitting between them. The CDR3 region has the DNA TGTGCCAGCAGCCCCGTGGGCACAGATACGCAGTATTTT. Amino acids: CASSPVGTDTQYF.

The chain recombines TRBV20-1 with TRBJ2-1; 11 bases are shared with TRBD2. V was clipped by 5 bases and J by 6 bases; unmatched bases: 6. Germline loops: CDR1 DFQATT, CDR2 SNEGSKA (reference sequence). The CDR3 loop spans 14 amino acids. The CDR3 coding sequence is TGCAGTGCTGCTATACTAGCGGGAGCCAATGAGCAGTTCTTC. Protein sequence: CSAAILAGANEQFF.

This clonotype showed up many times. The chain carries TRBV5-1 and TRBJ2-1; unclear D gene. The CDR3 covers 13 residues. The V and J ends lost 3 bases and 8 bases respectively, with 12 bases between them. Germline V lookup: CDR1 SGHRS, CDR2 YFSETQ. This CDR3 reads CASSSYPQDEQFF. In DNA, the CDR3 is TGCGCCAGCAGCTCATACCCCCAGGATGAGCAGTTCTTC.

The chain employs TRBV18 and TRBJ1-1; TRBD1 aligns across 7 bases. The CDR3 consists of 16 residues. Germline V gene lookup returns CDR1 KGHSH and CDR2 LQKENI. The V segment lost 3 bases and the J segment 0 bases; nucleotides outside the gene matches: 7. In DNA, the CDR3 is TGTGCCAGCTCACCCCTACAGGGGATGATGAACACTGAAGCTTTCTTT. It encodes CASSPLQGMMNTEAFF.

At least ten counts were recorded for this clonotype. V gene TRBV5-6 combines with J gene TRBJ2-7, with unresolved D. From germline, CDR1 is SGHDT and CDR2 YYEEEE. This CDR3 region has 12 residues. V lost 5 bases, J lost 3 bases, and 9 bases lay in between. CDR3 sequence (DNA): TGTGCCAGCAGTTTCAGCGACTACGAGCAGTACTTC. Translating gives CASSFSDYEQYF.

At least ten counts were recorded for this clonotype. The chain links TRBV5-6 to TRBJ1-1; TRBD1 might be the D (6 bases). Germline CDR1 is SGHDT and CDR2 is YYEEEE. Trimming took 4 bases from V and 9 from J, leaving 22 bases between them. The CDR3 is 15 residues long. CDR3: CASSRDLTTGHKAFF. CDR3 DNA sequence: TGTGCCAGCAGCCGAGACTTAACCACAGGGCACAAAGCTTTCTTT.

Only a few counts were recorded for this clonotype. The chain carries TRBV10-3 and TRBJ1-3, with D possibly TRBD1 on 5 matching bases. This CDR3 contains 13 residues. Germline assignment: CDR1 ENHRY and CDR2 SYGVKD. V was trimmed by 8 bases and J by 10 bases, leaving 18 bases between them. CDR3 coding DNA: TGTGCCATCGAACCGGGACCCGGGGGGACCATATATTTT. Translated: CAIEPGPGGTIYF.

CDR3 amino acids: CSASNWGNTEAFF. CDR3 nucleotides: TGCAGTGCTAGTAATTGGGGGAACACTGAAGCTTTCTTT. The rearrangement joins TRBV20-1 to TRBJ1-1; no clear D gene. Germline V gene sequence: CDR1 DFQATT, CDR2 SNEGSKA (reference sequence). This CDR3 is 13 amino acids long. Between the trimmed V and J ends, which lost 3 bases and 1 base, there was a span of 9 bases.

The CDR3 reads CASRGTVRNQPQHF. The CDR3 region has the DNA TGTGCCAGCAGGGGGACGGTGAGAAATCAGCCCCAGCATTTT. The rearrangement links TRBV6-1 to TRBJ1-5; D perhaps matches TRBD1 (5 bases). Trimming stripped 6 bases from V and 4 bases from J, with 13 bases between. Germline values: CDR1 MNHNS, CDR2 SASEGT. The CDR3 runs to 14 residues.

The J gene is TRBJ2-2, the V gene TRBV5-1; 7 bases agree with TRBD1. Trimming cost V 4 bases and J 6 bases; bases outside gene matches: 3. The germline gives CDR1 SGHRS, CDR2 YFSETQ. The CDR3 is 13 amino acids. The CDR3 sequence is CASSAGGAGELFF. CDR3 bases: TGCGCCAGCAGCGCAGGGGGAGCCGGGGAGCTGTTTTTT. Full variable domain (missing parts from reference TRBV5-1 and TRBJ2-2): KAGVTQTPRYLIKTRGQQVTLSCSPISGHRSVSWYQQTPGQGLQFLFEYFSETQRNKGNFPGRFSGRQFSNSRSEMNVSTLELGDSALYLCASSAGGAGELFFGEGSRLTVL.

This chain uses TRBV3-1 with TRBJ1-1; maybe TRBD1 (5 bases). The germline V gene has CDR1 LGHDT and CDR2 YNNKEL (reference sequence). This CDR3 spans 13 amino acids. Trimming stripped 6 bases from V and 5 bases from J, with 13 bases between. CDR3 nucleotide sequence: TGTGCCAGCAGTCGGGGGATGGGTACTGAAGCTTTCTTT. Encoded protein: CASSRGMGTEAFF.

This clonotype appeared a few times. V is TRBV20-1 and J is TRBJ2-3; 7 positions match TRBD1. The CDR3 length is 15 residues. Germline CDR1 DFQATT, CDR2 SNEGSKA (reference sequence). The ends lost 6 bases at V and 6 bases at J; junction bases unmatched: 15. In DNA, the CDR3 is TGCAGTGCAAAAGACAGGGCCAGAGGTTGGGATACGCAGTATTTT. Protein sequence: CSAKDRARGWDTQYF.

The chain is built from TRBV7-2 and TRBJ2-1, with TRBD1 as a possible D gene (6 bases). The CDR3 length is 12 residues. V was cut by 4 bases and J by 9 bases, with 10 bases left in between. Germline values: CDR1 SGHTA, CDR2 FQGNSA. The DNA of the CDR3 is TGTGCCAGCAGCTGGATCAGGGGTGAGCAGTTCTTC. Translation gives CASSWIRGEQFF.

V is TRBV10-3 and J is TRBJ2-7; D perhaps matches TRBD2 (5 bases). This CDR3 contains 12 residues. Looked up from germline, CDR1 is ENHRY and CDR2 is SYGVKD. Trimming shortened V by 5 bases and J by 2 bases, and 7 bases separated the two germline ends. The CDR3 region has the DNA TGTGCCATCAGTTTGGGAGCCTACGAGCAGTACTTC. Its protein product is CAISLGAYEQYF.

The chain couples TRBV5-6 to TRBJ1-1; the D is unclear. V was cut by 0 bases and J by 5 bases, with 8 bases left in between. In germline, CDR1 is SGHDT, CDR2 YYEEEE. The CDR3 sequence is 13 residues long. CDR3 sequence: CASSLASQTEAFF. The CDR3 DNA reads TGTGCCAGCAGCTTGGCTAGCCAAACTGAAGCTTTCTTT.

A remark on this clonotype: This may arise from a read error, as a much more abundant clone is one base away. CDR3 sequence: CASSSLAGETHYF. CDR3 bases: TGTGCCAGCAGTTCACTAGCGGGGGAGACCCATTACTTC. V and J are TRBV12-3 or TRBV12-4 and TRBJ2-5; 11 nucleotides agree with TRBD2. The CDR3 length is 13 residues.

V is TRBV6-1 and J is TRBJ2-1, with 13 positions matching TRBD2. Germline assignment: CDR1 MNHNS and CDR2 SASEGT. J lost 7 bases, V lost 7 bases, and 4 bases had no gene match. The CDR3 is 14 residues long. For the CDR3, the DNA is TGTGCCAGCACACTAGCGGGAGGGTGGAATGAGCAGTTCTTC. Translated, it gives CASTLAGGWNEQFF.

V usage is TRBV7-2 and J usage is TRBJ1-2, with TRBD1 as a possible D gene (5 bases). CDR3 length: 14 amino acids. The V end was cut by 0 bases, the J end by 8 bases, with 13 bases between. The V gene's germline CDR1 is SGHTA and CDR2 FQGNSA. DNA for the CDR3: TGTGCCAGCAGCTTAGCGAGAGGGGAAGGCGGCTACACCTTC. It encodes CASSLARGEGGYTF. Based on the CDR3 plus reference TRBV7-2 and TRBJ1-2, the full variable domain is GAGVSQSPSNKVTEKGKDVELRCDPISGHTALYWYRQSLGQGLEFLIYFQGNSAPDKSGLPSDRFSAERTGGSVSTLTIQRTQQEDSAVYLCASSLARGEGGYTFGSGTRLTVV.

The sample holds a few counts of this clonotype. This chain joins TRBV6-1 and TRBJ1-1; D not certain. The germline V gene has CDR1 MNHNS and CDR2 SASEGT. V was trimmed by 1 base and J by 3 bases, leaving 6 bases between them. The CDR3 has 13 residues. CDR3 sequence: CASSEDPYTEAFF. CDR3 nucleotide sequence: TGTGCCAGCAGTGAAGACCCGTACACTGAAGCTTTCTTT.

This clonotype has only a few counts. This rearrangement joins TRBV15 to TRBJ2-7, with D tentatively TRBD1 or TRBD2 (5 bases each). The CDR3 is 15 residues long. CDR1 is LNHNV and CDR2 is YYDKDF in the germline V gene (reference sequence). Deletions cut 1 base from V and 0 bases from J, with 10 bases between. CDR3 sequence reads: CATSRAGTSSYEQYF. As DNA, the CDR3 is TGTGCCACCAGCAGAGCGGGGACCAGCTCCTACGAGCAGTACTTC. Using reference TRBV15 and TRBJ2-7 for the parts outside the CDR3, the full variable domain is DAMVIQNPRYQVTQFGKPVTLSCSQTLNHNVMYWYQQKSSQAPKLLFHYYDKDFNNEADTPDNFQSRRPNTSFCFLDIRSPGLGDTAMYLCATSRAGTSSYEQYFGPGTRLTVT.

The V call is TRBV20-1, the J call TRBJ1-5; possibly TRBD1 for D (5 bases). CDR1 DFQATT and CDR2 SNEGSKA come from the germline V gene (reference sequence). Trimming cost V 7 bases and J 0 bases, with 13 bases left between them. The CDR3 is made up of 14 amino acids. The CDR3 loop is CSGGPFDSNQPQHF. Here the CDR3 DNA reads TGCAGTGGGGGCCCCTTCGATAGCAATCAGCCCCAGCATTTT.

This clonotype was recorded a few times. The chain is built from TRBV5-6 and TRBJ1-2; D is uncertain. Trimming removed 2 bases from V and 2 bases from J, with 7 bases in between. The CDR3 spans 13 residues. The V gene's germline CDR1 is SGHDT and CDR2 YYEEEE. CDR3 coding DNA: TGTGCCAGCAGCTTCGGCGAGAACTATGGCTACACCTTC. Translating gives CASSFGENYGYTF. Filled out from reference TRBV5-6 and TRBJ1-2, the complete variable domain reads DAGVTQSPTHLIKTRGQQVTLRCSPKSGHDTVSWYQQALGQGPQFIFQYYEEEERQRGNFPDRFSGHQFPNYSSELNVNALLLGDSALYLCASSFGENYGYTFGSGTRLTVV.

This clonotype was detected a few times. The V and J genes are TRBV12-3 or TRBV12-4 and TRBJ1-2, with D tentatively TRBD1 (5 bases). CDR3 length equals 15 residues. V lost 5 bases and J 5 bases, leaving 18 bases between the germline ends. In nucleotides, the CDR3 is TGTGCCAGCAGTGCGACGCAGGGAAGAGTGTATGGCTACACCTTC. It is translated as CASSATQGRVYGYTF.

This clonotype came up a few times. The CDR3 reads CASRAGGPGGQYF. The CDR3, as DNA: TGTGCCAGCAGGGCAGGGGGGCCAGGGGGGCAGTACTTC. This chain joins TRBV12-3 or TRBV12-4 and TRBJ2-7; maybe TRBD1 (7 bases). V gave up 6 bases and J gave up 9 bases, with 18 bases separating them. This CDR3 has 13 residues.

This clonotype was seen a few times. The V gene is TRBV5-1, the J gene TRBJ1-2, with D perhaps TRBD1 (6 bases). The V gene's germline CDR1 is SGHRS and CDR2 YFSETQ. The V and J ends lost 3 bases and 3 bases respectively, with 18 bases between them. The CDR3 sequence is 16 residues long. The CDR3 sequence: CASSWSPGDFDYGYTF. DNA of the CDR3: TGCGCCAGCAGCTGGTCACCAGGGGATTTTGACTATGGCTACACCTTC.

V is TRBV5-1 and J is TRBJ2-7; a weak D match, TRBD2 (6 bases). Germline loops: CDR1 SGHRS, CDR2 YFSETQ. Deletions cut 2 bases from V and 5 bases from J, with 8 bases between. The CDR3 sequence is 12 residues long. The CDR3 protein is CASSFGGNEQYF. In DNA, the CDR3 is TGCGCCAGCAGCTTCGGGGGAAACGAGCAGTACTTC.